A single T cell receptor beta chain is shown here with its context. What it recognizes is unknown. This entry comes from a study of long-term antiretroviral therapy in people with HIV. General study findings and limits: At every time point, clones expanded before ART dominated the repertoire. In samples taken after ART, diversity increased but remained below transplant donor control levels.

This CDR3 comprises 13 residues. Germline values: CDR1 MNHNY, CDR2 SVGAGI (reference sequence). With 4 bases removed from V and 2 bases from J, the gap between germline ends came to 8 bases. In the United States, treatment was given to all participants with HIV. The authors ran the immunoSEQ assay, v3.0, at survey level. Sequencing was performed with immunoSEQ multiplex PCR; in TCRdb, only in-frame clones are kept and a portion is missing. The sample holds about 30,000 clones, 90% seen once. J is TRBJ2-5 and V is TRBV6-6; no reliable D call. The TCR comes from a middle-aged woman with HIV. Sequenced here: unsorted PBMCs, sampled 5.2 years after starting antiretroviral therapy. The CDR3 nucleotides read TGTGCCAGCAGTTTTATGCTACAAGAGACCCAGTACTTC. As protein: CASSFMLQETQYF.